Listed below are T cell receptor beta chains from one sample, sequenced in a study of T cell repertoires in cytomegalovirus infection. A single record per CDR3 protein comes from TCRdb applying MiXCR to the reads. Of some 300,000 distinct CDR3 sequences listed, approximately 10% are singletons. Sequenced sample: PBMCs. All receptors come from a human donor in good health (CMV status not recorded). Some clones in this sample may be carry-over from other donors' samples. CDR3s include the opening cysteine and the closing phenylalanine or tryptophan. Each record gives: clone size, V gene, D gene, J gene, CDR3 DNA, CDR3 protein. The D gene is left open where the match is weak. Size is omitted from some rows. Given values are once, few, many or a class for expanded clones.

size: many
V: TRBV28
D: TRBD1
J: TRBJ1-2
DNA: TGTGCCAGCAGTTCTTATTCTCCGGACAGGGGGCGCGAGGGCTACACCTTC
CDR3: CASSSYSPDRGREGYTF

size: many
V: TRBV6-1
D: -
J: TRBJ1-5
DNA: TGTGCCAGCACAGCACAGGCCGTTCAGCCCCAGCATTTT
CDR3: CASTAQAVQPQHF

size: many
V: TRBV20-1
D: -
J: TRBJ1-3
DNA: TGCAGTGCCAAGCCACCGGGGCCTGGAAACACCATATATTTT
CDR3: CSAKPPGPGNTIYF

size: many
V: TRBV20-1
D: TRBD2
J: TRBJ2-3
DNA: TGCAGTGCTAGTAAGGGACTAGCGGGGGGGACAGATACGCAGTATTTT
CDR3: CSASKGLAGGTDTQYF

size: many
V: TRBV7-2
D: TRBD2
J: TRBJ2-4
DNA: TGTGCCAGCAGCTTAGTCTCCGGGGGGAACAAAAACATTCAGTACTTC
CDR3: CASSLVSGGNKNIQYF

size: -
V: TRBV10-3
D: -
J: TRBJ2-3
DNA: TGTGCCATCAGGGAACAGGGAGGACCAGATACGCAGTATTTT
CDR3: CAIREQGGPDTQYF

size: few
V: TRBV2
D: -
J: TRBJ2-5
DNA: TGTGCCAGCAGTGTAGACAGGGAGACCCAGTACTTC
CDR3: CASSVDRETQYF

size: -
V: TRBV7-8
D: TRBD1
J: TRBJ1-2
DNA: TGTGCCAGCAGCTTCGATCCGGGACAGGGCTATGGCACCACCTTC
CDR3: CASSFDPGQGYGTTF

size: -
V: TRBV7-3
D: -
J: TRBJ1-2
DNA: TGTGCCAGCAGCCCCCAAGGTGACAGAATCTATGGCTACACCTTC
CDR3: CASSPQGDRIYGYTF

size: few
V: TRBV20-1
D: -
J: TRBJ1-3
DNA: TGCAGTGCCATCTCTCAGGACCGGGTCCTCTCTGGAAACACCATATATTTT
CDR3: CSAISQDRVLSGNTIYF

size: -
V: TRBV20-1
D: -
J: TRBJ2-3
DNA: TGCAGTGCTAGACTCCACACAGATACGCAGTATTTT
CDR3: CSARLHTDTQYF

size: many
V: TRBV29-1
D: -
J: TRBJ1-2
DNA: TGCAGCGTTGGGCCGGATGACTATGGCTACACCTTC
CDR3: CSVGPDDYGYTF

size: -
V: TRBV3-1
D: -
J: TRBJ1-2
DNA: TGTGCCAGCAGCCGTCAGCAAGGGAGAGCAGGAGGCTACACCTTC
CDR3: CASSRQQGRAGGYTF

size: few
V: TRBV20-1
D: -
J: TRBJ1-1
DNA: TGCAGTGCTAGTGACAGGCCCACTGAAGCTTTCTTT
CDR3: CSASDRPTEAFF

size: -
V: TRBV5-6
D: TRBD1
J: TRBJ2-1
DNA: TGTGCCAGCAGCTTGGCGACGACAGGGGTCAGTATGTTCTTC
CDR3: CASSLATTGVSMFF

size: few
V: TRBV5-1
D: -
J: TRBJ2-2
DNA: TGCGCCAGCTTCCGACAGGATACTCCCGGGGAGCTGTTTTTT
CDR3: CASFRQDTPGELFF

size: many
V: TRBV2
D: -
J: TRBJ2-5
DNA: TGTGCCAGCTTCCGGGACAAGGACGACCAAGAGACCCAGTACTTC
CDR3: CASFRDKDDQETQYF

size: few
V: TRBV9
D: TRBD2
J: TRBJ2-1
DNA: TGTGCCAGCAGCCCCAGCCCTAGCGGATACAATGAGCAGTTCTTC
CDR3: CASSPSPSGYNEQFF

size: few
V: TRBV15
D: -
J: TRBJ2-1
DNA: TGTGCCACCAGGGGCCTGGGGGACGGTGAGCAGTTCTTC
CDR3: CATRGLGDGEQFF

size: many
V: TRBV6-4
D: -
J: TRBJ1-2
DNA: TGTGCCAGCAGTGAAACAGCTAACTATGGCTACACCTTC
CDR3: CASSETANYGYTF

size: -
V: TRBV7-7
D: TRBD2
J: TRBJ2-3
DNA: TGTGCTAGCAGCCCAAGCGGGGGCCGCACAGATACGCAGTATTTT
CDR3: CASSPSGGRTDTQYF

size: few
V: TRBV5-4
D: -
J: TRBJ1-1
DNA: TGTGCCAGCAGCTTGGGATACGGTGAAGCTTTCTTT
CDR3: CASSLGYGEAFF

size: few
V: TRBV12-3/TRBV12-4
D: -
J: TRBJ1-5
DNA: TGTGCCAGCAGTTCCGGACCAGGCAATCAGCCCCAGCATTTT
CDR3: CASSSGPGNQPQHF

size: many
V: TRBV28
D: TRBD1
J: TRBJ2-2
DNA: TGTGCCAGCAGTACAGGGGGCGCCGGCACCGGGGAGCTGTTTTTT
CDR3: CASSTGGAGTGELFF

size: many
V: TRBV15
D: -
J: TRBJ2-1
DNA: TGTGCCACCAGCAGAGGTGGGACGGAGTCCTACAATGAGCAGTTCTTC
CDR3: CATSRGGTESYNEQFF

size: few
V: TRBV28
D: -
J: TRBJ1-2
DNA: TGTGCCAGCAGTTTTGGTTTACGGGGAGGCTACACCTTC
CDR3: CASSFGLRGGYTF

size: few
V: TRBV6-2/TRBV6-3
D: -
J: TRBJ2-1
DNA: TGTGCCAGCAGTTACCAGGGGGGCCTTGGGGAAGAGCAGTTCTTC
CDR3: CASSYQGGLGEEQFF